The TCR beta chain described here comes from a study of a mutant IDH1 vaccine in newly diagnosed glioma. The overall study: Onset of vaccination occurred 4-6 weeks following radiotherapy alone, or with temozolomide cycles.

Time point defined: week 47, end of study. Alongside topical imiquimod, each dose of vaccine comprised 300 ug of mutant IDH1 20-mer peptide. Donor diagnoses consisted of new WHO grade 3 or 4 IDH1-mutant, ATRX-lost astrocytomas. Some clones are missing from TCRdb's copy, which holds only in-frame ones; the method was immunoSEQ multiplex PCR. The sample has around 23,000 clones, approximately 81% seen once. This clone has a single count. No antigen is known for it. Trimming took off 3 bases at V and 0 bases at J, with 5 bases between the two ends. The CDR3 consists of 13 residues. Germline-derived CDR1 and CDR2 are KGHSH and LQKENI.

The chain uses TRBV18 and TRBJ1-1; D gene ambiguous. The sequencing used PBMCs, collected from a glioma patient whose treatment included an IDH1 peptide vaccine. This sequence was found in a man aged 35 to 55 with glioma. The CDR3 bases are TGTGCCAGCTCACCGGAAATGAACACTGAAGCTTTCTTT. Encoded protein: CASSPEMNTEAFF.